The 25 T cell receptor beta chains in this list originate from one sample, sequenced in a study of blood T cell repertoires in COVID-19 (dated by TCRdb to the early 2020s). The protocol used for the library was the immunoSEQ multiplex PCR assay. TCRdb provides this immuneACCESS table in a form limited to in-frame rearrangements. Some clones are lacking; in checked studies, under half of them reflect an unresolved V gene, and why the rest are absent is not known. Present in this sample are around 200,000 clones, about nine tenths of which were seen just once. Together, the top ten hold 1.5% to 2% of the sample. The specimen sequenced was peripheral blood. All receptors derive from a man between 18 and 35 years old with active or convalescent COVID-19.

This clone came up once. This chain connects TRBV9 to TRBJ1-2, with a weak D call TRBD1 (5 bases). Germline V lookup: CDR1 SGDLS, CDR2 YYNGEE. Trimming stripped 0 bases from V and 6 bases from J, with 18 bases between. The CDR3 covers 16 residues. CDR3 in amino acids: CASSVGDGGRGNGYTF. The CDR3 DNA follows: TGTGCCAGCAGCGTAGGAGACGGGGGGAGGGGAAATGGCTACACCTTC.

This chain links TRBV5-6 with TRBJ2-5; 7 bases agree with TRBD1. The germline V gene encodes CDR1 SGHDT and CDR2 YYEEEE. After removal of 6 bases from V and 5 bases from J, the junction contained 10 bases not matched to a gene. The CDR3 runs to 14 residues. In nucleotides, the CDR3 is TGTGCCAGCACCCTGAGGGGGCCGCCGGAGACCCAGTACTTC. Translating it yields CASTLRGPPETQYF.

The genes are TRBV7-9 and TRBJ1-3, with a tentative D call TRBD1 (5 bases). Germline V gene data show CDR1 as SEHNR and CDR2 as FQNEAQ (reference sequence). The CDR3 extends over 14 amino acids. Trimming removed 4 bases from V and 3 bases from J, with 10 bases in between. CDR3 in amino acids: CASSYDRIGNTIYF. CDR3 DNA sequence: TGTGCCAGCAGCTACGACAGAATTGGAAACACCATATATTTT. The complete variable domain, with remaining parts taken from reference TRBV7-9 and TRBJ1-3, reads DTGVSQNPRHKITKRGQNVTFRCDPISEHNRLYWYRQTLGQGPEFLTYFQNEAQLEKSRLLSDRFSAERPKGSFSTLEIQRTEQGDSAMYLCASSYDRIGNTIYFGEGSWLTVV.

V and J are TRBV2 and TRBJ2-3, with D unclear. V lost 7 bases and J lost 6, with 11 bases in between. The CDR3 totals 12 residues. Germline V CDR1 and CDR2: SNHLY, FYNNEI. CDR3 residues: CASKTGLDTQYF. The DNA for the CDR3 is TGTGCCAGCAAAACGGGTTTGGATACGCAGTATTTT.

The DNA for the CDR3 is TGTGCCAGCTCACCCTCCGGGACAGGGATCTCTGGAAACACCATATATTTT. Its protein product is CASSPSGTGISGNTIYF. The chain carries TRBV18 and TRBJ1-3; 9 nucleotides match TRBD1. V was clipped by 3 bases and J by 0 bases; unmatched bases: 6. There are 17 residues in the CDR3. CDR1 is KGHSH, CDR2 LQKENI, per germline.

The chain carries TRBV7-2 and TRBJ1-1, with a tentative D call TRBD1 (5 bases). CDR3 size: 15 residues. Between the trimmed V and J ends, which lost 5 bases and 1 base, there was a span of 14 bases. Germline-derived CDR1 and CDR2 are SGHTA and FQGNSA. This CDR3 reads CASSRERGKNTEAFF. The CDR3 DNA reads as TGTGCCAGCAGCCGGGAGAGGGGTAAGAACACTGAAGCTTTCTTT.

The chain links TRBV29-1 to TRBJ1-4; D is unresolved. Trimming pared 6 bases from V and 0 bases from J, leaving 11 bases between. Germline lookup yields CDR1 SQVTM and CDR2 ANQGSEA. This CDR3 has 14 residues. CDR3: CSVATAATNEKLFF. The CDR3 DNA reads TGCAGCGTGGCTACAGCTGCAACTAATGAAAAACTGTTTTTT.

This chain links TRBV7-9 with TRBJ1-5; no clear D. The V gene's germline CDR1 is SEHNR and CDR2 FQNEAQ (reference sequence). V lost 8 bases, J lost 6 bases, and 14 bases lay in between. There are 13 residues in the CDR3. For the CDR3, the DNA is TGTGCCAGCGCCGAAAGCGGGTCTCAGCCCCAGCATTTT. Translation gives CASAESGSQPQHF.

This sequence joins TRBV5-1 and TRBJ2-7, with 9 bases identical to TRBD1. The junction had 10 bases not matched to a gene; V was cut back by 3 bases and J by 0 bases. CDR1 is SGHRS, CDR2 YFSETQ, per germline. The CDR3 runs to 17 residues. CDR3 protein: CASSSTNTGGSSYEQYF. As DNA, the CDR3 is TGCGCCAGCAGCTCTACAAATACAGGGGGCTCCTCCTACGAGCAGTACTTC.

The rearrangement links TRBV5-1 to TRBJ2-1; TRBD1 aligns across 9 bases. Germline V CDR1 and CDR2: SGHRS, YFSETQ. The CDR3 totals 19 residues. The J segment lost 8 bases and the V segment lost 6 bases, leaving 24 bases of the junction unmatched. CDR3 nucleotide sequence: TGCGCCAGCAATGGAGTAAGCAATCTTGTGGACAGGGGTTTCTATGAGCAGTTCTTC. Translation gives CASNGVSNLVDRGFYEQFF.

J is TRBJ1-1 and V is TRBV12-5; D is possibly TRBD1 (5 bases). Per germline, CDR1 LGHNT and CDR2 FRNRAP. This CDR3 has 12 residues. Trimming took 6 bases from V and 7 from J, leaving 12 bases between them. CDR3: CASGKDRLEAFF. The CDR3 nucleotides are TGTGCTAGTGGAAAAGACAGACTTGAAGCTTTCTTT.

The chain recombines TRBV7-9 with TRBJ2-3; 10 positions match TRBD1. V shed 6 bases and J 3 bases; nucleotides not matched to a gene: 3. CDR3 size: 14 residues. Germline CDR1 is SEHNR and CDR2 is FQNEAQ (reference sequence). CDR3 coding DNA: TGTGCCAGCAGTCCGGGACAGGGGACAGATACGCAGTATTTT. It codes for CASSPGQGTDTQYF.

V is TRBV5-1 and J is TRBJ2-1; 10 bases align to TRBD2. CDR3 length equals 14 residues. Losses at the gene ends were 4 bases for V and 7 bases for J; bases not matched to a gene: 5. Germline V lookup: CDR1 SGHRS, CDR2 YFSETQ. The CDR3 here is CASSTPGLANEQFF. CDR3 bases: TGCGCCAGCAGCACCCCGGGACTAGCGAATGAGCAGTTCTTC. The whole variable domain, remainder taken from reference TRBV5-1 and TRBJ2-1, is KAGVTQTPRYLIKTRGQQVTLSCSPISGHRSVSWYQQTPGQGLQFLFEYFSETQRNKGNFPGRFSGRQFSNSRSEMNVSTLELGDSALYLCASSTPGLANEQFFGPGTRLTVL.

This chain links TRBV15 with TRBJ1-1; D is perhaps TRBD1 (6 bases). The germline gives CDR1 LNHNV, CDR2 YYDKDF (reference sequence). CDR3 length: 15 residues. The V gene lost 2 bases and the J gene lost 0 bases, with 10 bases spanning the gap. The CDR3 DNA sequence: TGTGCCACCAGCAGATTGACAGGCTTGAACACTGAAGCTTTCTTT. Protein sequence: CATSRLTGLNTEAFF.

The chain links TRBV5-4 to TRBJ2-3; 15 bases map to TRBD2. V was clipped by 5 bases and J by 3 bases; unmatched bases: 4. The CDR3 is 16 amino acids. From germline, CDR1 is SGHNT and CDR2 YYREEE (reference sequence). This CDR3 is CASRAGTSGGTDTQYF. CDR3 coding DNA: TGTGCCAGCAGAGCCGGGACTAGCGGGGGGACAGATACGCAGTATTTT. The full variable domain, in which reference TRBV5-4 and TRBJ2-3 provide the parts outside the CDR3, is ETGVTQSPTHLIKTRGQQVTLRCSSQSGHNTVSWYQQALGQGPQFIFQYYREEENGRGNFPPRFSGLQFPNYSSELNVNALELDDSALYLCASRAGTSGGTDTQYFGPGTRLTVL.

The V gene is TRBV25-1, the J gene TRBJ1-5; 7 bases are a match to TRBD1. The CDR3 is 14 amino acids. The V segment lost 3 bases and the J segment 4 bases; nucleotides outside the gene matches: 3. Germline lookup yields CDR1 MGHDK and CDR2 SYGVNS. The CDR3 DNA reads as TGTGCCAGCAGTGAGGGACAGCTGAATCAGCCCCAGCATTTT. This gives the protein CASSEGQLNQPQHF.

The rearrangement links TRBV5-6 to TRBJ2-7; D gene uncertain. V shed 2 bases and J shed 3 bases, with 9 bases lying between them. The length of the CDR3 is 13 residues. Per germline, CDR1 SGHDT and CDR2 YYEEEE. The chain's CDR3 is CASSLQQLYEQYF. CDR3 DNA: TGTGCCAGCAGCTTACAACAGCTCTACGAGCAGTACTTC.

The chain uses TRBV13 and TRBJ1-6, with D unclear. V lost 5 bases and J lost 7, with 9 bases in between. Germline assignment: CDR1 PRHDT and CDR2 FYEKMQ (reference sequence). This CDR3 is 13 amino acids long. In DNA form, the CDR3 reads TGTGCCAGCAGCCGTCCGGGGAATTCACCCCTCCACTTT. Protein sequence: CASSRPGNSPLHF.

The V gene is TRBV19, the J gene TRBJ2-1; 10 positions agree with TRBD2. Germline V gene lookup returns CDR1 LNHDA and CDR2 SQIVND (reference sequence). V trimming: 4 bases; J trimming: 6 bases; junction bases outside the gene matches: 6. This CDR3 has 15 amino acids. The CDR3 DNA reads TGTGCCAGTAGTAGGCTAGCGGGAGAGTCCAATGAGCAGTTCTTC. Its protein product is CASSRLAGESNEQFF.

The chain couples TRBV7-9 to TRBJ2-1; 11 bases match TRBD1. The CDR3 runs to 15 residues. The ends lost 5 bases at V and 2 bases at J; junction bases unmatched: 2. The V gene's germline CDR1 is SEHNR and CDR2 FQNEAQ (reference sequence). CDR3: CASSQGQGAYNEQFF. CDR3 sequence (DNA): TGTGCCAGCAGCCAGGGACAGGGGGCCTACAATGAGCAGTTCTTC.

The V call is TRBV7-2, the J call TRBJ2-7; perhaps TRBD2 as D (7 bases). Deletions cut 1 base from V and 6 bases from J, with 19 bases between. Germline loops: CDR1 SGHTA, CDR2 FQGNSA. The CDR3 consists of 16 residues. CDR3 region: CASSLVYGGGAGEQYF. CDR3 coding DNA: TGTGCCAGCAGCTTAGTATATGGTGGGGGGGCCGGCGAGCAGTACTTC.

CDR3 sequence (DNA): TGTGCCAGCAGCCCGGTCCTCCAGGGTAATGAGCAGTTCTTC. Its protein product is CASSPVLQGNEQFF. The chain employs TRBV7-9 and TRBJ2-1; D possibly corresponds to TRBD1 (5 bases). The CDR3 loop spans 14 amino acids. Germline V gene sequence: CDR1 SEHNR, CDR2 FQNEAQ (reference sequence). Trimming took off 5 bases at V and 7 bases at J, with 15 bases between the two ends.

The V call is TRBV27, the J call TRBJ2-7, with a weak D call TRBD1 (5 bases). Germline V gene data show CDR1 as MNHEY and CDR2 as SMNVEV (reference sequence). The CDR3 runs to 14 residues. Trimming left V 3 bases short and J 2 bases short, with 11 bases between. DNA for the CDR3: TGTGCCAGCAGTTTCACCGACAGAACCTACGAGCAGTACTTC. Protein: CASSFTDRTYEQYF.

The table lists this clone with a few counts. This chain links TRBV6-4 with TRBJ2-1; 11 bases map to TRBD2. Germline V gene data show CDR1 as MRHNA and CDR2 as SNTAGT. CDR3 length equals 15 residues. The V segment lost 6 bases and the J segment 5 bases; nucleotides outside the gene matches: 6. As DNA, the CDR3 is TGTGCCAGCAGCGTAGCGGGAGGGGAAGACAATGAGCAGTTCTTC. Translated, it gives CASSVAGGEDNEQFF.

This chain connects TRBV19 to TRBJ1-6; D gene unclear. The CDR3 has 14 residues. Deletions cut 1 base from V and 10 bases from J, with 11 bases between. Germline CDR1 and CDR2: LNHDA and SQIVND (reference sequence). CDR3 sequence (DNA): TGTGCCAGTAGTATAGTGGCGACGGGGTCACCCCTCCACTTT. This sequence encodes CASSIVATGSPLHF.